In its sample, the clone carrying this TCR beta chain was seen many times. Its antigen is unidentified. This specimen belongs to a study of Graves' ophthalmopathy and Graves' hyperthyroidism. Study-wide results and caveats: Ophthalmopathy progression cases were predicted by the model with 70.59% sensitivity and roughly 72% specificity.

CDR3 length equals 13 residues. CDR1 and CDR2 from the germline V gene are MNHEY and SMNVEV (reference sequence). V gave up 7 bases and J gave up 6 bases, with 16 bases separating them. For repertoire sequencing, the TCR beta CDR3 regions were amplified from RNA transcripts. Second-round multiplex PCR came after a first-round RT-PCR that employed HTBI primers. TCRdb fed the multiplex PCR reads into MiXCR, producing one record per CDR3 protein. Of roughly 500,000 distinct CDR3 sequences listed, about 15% were seen once; the top ten hold 8% to 10%. Exclusion covered patients with other autoimmune diseases or uncontrolled infections (as well as pregnancy or lactation). The diagnosis was founded upon clinical symptoms, serum thyroxine, TRAb, thyroid ultrasound and orbital computed tomography. PBMCs were isolated from an approximately 10 ml sample of fresh peripheral blood.

The sample consisted of blood. The clonotype originates from a young woman with Graves' ophthalmopathy. This chain joins TRBV27 and TRBJ2-7, with D tentatively TRBD1 or TRBD2 (6 bases each). The chain's CDR3 is CASISLGGGEQYF. CDR3 in DNA: TGTGCCAGCATCTCATTGGGGGGCGGCGAGCAGTACTTC.